This TCR beta chain was found in a study of cytomegalovirus exposure and HLA in healthy donors. A remark on this clone: Its antigen remains unknown.

General study results and limits: In an earlier analysis, productive rearrangement rates for most beta V segments clustered near 87% or 30%. It is likely that the observed cluster of highly shared sequence variants was a sequencing artifact.

Germline V gene lookup returns CDR1 MDHEN and CDR2 SYDVKM. The CDR3 extends over 13 amino acids. V lost 10 bases to trimming and J lost 4 bases, with 14 bases between them. PCR involved 60 Vbeta and 13 Jbeta primers. Profiled with immunoSEQ multiplex PCR; TCRdb holds only in-frame clones, not every one. The profile shows some 130,000 clones, approximately 80% of them singletons. Sequenced: PBMCs. The chain recombines TRBV28 with TRBJ2-1; a weak D match, TRBD1 (6 bases). This clonotype was obtained from a man aged 25-45 years in good health and CMV-seronegative. In DNA form, the CDR3 reads TGTGCCATCTCCAGGGGCGAATACAATGAGCAGTTCTTC. Translation gives CAISRGEYNEQFF.